This TCR beta chain emerged from a study of T-cell reconstitution after alpha-beta-depleted transplantation in children. With 3 bases removed from V and 0 bases from J, the gap between germline ends came to 13 bases. CDR3 size: 16 residues. Unique molecular identifiers were used in preparing the TCRbeta library. In TCRdb, the PCR reads were re-called with MiXCR into one record per CDR3 protein. Of about 420,000 distinct CDR3 sequences listed, 15% to 20% were seen once; the top ten hold over 25%. This receptor was taken from a boy younger than two who had a stem cell transplant for Wiskott-Aldrich syndrome, so the T cells may come from the graft donor. The rearrangement uses TRBV12-3 or TRBV12-4 and TRBJ2-3, with D maybe TRBD2 (6 bases). The sequenced sample was PBMCs, mostly from graft donor cells, obtained 360 days after TCRalphabeta/CD19-depleted stem cell transplant. In nucleotides, the CDR3 is TGTGCCAGCAGTTTCTGGACTATATCTAGCACAGATACGCAGTATTTT. Its translation: CASSFWTISSTDTQYF.